The next 14 T cell receptor beta chains were all read from a single sample in a study of blood T cell repertoires in COVID-19. The method was immunoSEQ multiplex PCR; TCRdb's version includes in-frame clones alone and lacks a portion of them. This sample has some 86,000 clones, with over 65% found just once. Sequencing was carried out using peripheral blood. These receptors all stem from a woman in her 70s with acute or convalescent COVID-19.

This chain links TRBV6-5 with TRBJ1-5; TRBD1 agrees at 9 bases. This CDR3 has 15 amino acids. Germline values: CDR1 MNHEY, CDR2 SVGAGI. Trimming took 6 bases from V and 7 from J; bases not matched to a gene: 10. The CDR3 DNA sequence: TGTGCCAGCAGGGCCTCCGGGACAGGGCTCCAGCCCCAGCATTTT. Amino acid sequence: CASRASGTGLQPQHF.

The genes are TRBV19 and TRBJ1-6, with 12 bases identical to TRBD1. CDR3 length: 18 amino acids. Germline assignment: CDR1 LNHDA and CDR2 SQIVND (reference sequence). J gave up 7 bases and V 4 bases, and 11 bases lay outside the gene matches. The CDR3 loop is CASSTGTGGVGDNSPLHF. The CDR3 DNA sequence: TGTGCCAGTAGTACCGGGACAGGGGGCGTTGGGGACAATTCACCCCTCCACTTT.

CDR3 DNA sequence: TGTGCCAGCAGCTTAGCGGCGGGGGGCAATCAGCCCCAGCATTTT. It yields the protein CASSLAAGGNQPQHF. The chain joins TRBV7-2 to TRBJ1-5, with D maybe TRBD1 (5 bases). The CDR3 runs 15 residues. The V gene lost 0 bases and the J gene lost 2 bases, with 8 bases spanning the gap. Germline lookup yields CDR1 SGHTA and CDR2 FQGNSA. Looking up the rest from reference TRBV7-2 and TRBJ1-5 gives the full variable domain: GAGVSQSPSNKVTEKGKDVELRCDPISGHTALYWYRQSLGQGLEFLIYFQGNSAPDKSGLPSDRFSAERTGGSVSTLTIQRTQQEDSAVYLCASSLAAGGNQPQHFGDGTRLSIL.

This rearrangement joins TRBV5-6 to TRBJ2-3; 7 bases fit TRBD2. Germline V lookup: CDR1 SGHDT, CDR2 YYEEEE. This CDR3 region has 16 residues. The ends lost 4 bases at V and 0 bases at J; junction bases unmatched: 8. CDR3: CASSLWLGGSTDTQYF. CDR3 DNA: TGTGCCAGCAGCCTTTGGTTGGGGGGGAGCACAGATACGCAGTATTTT. Together with reference TRBV5-6 and TRBJ2-3, the CDR3 gives the full variable domain: DAGVTQSPTHLIKTRGQQVTLRCSPKSGHDTVSWYQQALGQGPQFIFQYYEEEERQRGNFPDRFSGHQFPNYSSELNVNALLLGDSALYLCASSLWLGGSTDTQYFGPGTRLTVL.

The chain combines TRBV20-1 with TRBJ2-1; D unclear. CDR3 size: 11 residues. The germline V and J ends were trimmed by 6 bases and 7 bases, with 10 bases remaining between them. The germline gives CDR1 DFQATT, CDR2 SNEGSKA (reference sequence). The CDR3 bases are TGCAGTGCCCTTAATGAGAATGAGCAGTTCTTC. The encoded protein is CSALNENEQFF.

The chain joins TRBV6-5 to TRBJ1-5, with 10 bases aligning to TRBD1. Germline CDR1 reads MNHEY; CDR2 reads SVGAGI. The V segment lost 6 bases and the J segment 5 bases; nucleotides outside the gene matches: 4. There are 14 residues in the CDR3. CDR3 DNA: TGTGCCAGCAGCAGACAGGGGGCATATCAGCCCCAGCATTTT. Translating it yields CASSRQGAYQPQHF.

The chain carries TRBV5-1 and TRBJ2-5; 10 bases map to TRBD1. V lost 4 bases and J lost 2; bases outside the gene matches: 5. Germline-derived CDR1 and CDR2 are SGHRS and YFSETQ. CDR3 size: 15 residues. DNA of the CDR3: TGCGCCAGCAGCGCGGGACAGGGGAGACAAGAGACCCAGTACTTC. Protein product: CASSAGQGRQETQYF.

For the CDR3, the DNA is TGTGCCACCAGTGATCGTCACGGGTCACAAGAGACCCAGTACTTC. Its translation is CATSDRHGSQETQYF. The V and J genes are TRBV24-1 and TRBJ2-5; the D is unclear. The germline V gene encodes CDR1 KGHDR and CDR2 SFDVKD. The CDR3 length is 15 residues. The V gene lost 3 bases and the J gene lost 2 bases, with 12 bases spanning the gap.

The CDR3 sequence: CAISDPQGQSEQYV. In DNA form, the CDR3 reads TGTGCCATCAGTGACCCACAGGGACAGAGCGAGCAGTACGTC. The chain joins TRBV10-3 to TRBJ2-7, with TRBD1 matching 7 bases. Germline loops: CDR1 ENHRY, CDR2 SYGVKD. There are 14 residues in the CDR3. The V segment lost 3 bases and the J segment 6 bases; nucleotides outside the gene matches: 8.

V gene TRBV4-3 combines with J gene TRBJ2-3; a weak D match, TRBD1 (5 bases). The CDR3 has 16 amino acids. Germline assignment: CDR1 LGHNA and CDR2 YSLEER. V gave up 1 base and J gave up 4 bases, with 15 bases separating them. CDR3 bases: TGCGCCAGCAGCCAAGGTAACAGCCAAGGGGCAGATACGCAGTATTTT. This sequence encodes CASSQGNSQGADTQYF.

V gene TRBV5-5 combines with J gene TRBJ2-5; 13 bases are shared with TRBD2. Looked up from germline, CDR1 is SGHKS and CDR2 is YYEKEE (reference sequence). V lost 2 bases, J lost 3 bases, and 4 bases stayed unmatched. This CDR3 is built from 16 residues. This CDR3 is CASSLGTSGVEETQYF. CDR3 in DNA: TGTGCCAGCAGCTTAGGGACTAGCGGGGTGGAAGAGACCCAGTACTTC.

V gene TRBV28 combines with J gene TRBJ1-5; unclear D gene. Germline V gene sequence: CDR1 MDHEN, CDR2 SYDVKM. The CDR3 has 17 residues. V dropped 6 bases and J dropped 0 bases, with 18 bases sitting between them. For the CDR3, the DNA is TGTGCCAGCAGCGATTCCTTAATCAGGAATAGCAATCAGCCCCAGCATTTT. Translated, it gives CASSDSLIRNSNQPQHF. Using reference TRBV28 and TRBJ1-5 for the parts outside the CDR3, the full variable domain is DVKVTQSSRYLVKRTGEKVFLECVQDMDHENMFWYRQDPGLGLRLIYFSYDVKMKEKGDIPEGYSVSREKKERFSLILESASTNQTSMYLCASSDSLIRNSNQPQHFGDGTRLSIL.

The CDR3 here is CASSPTGGINQPQHF. DNA of the CDR3: TGTGCCAGTAGCCCGACAGGGGGCATCAATCAGCCCCAGCATTTT. V usage is TRBV19 and J usage is TRBJ1-5; 10 bases line up with TRBD1. The length of the CDR3 is 15 residues. Germline lookup yields CDR1 LNHDA and CDR2 SQIVND (reference sequence). Germline trimming cut 6 bases from V and 3 bases from J; bases unmatched to any gene: 5.

The rearrangement links TRBV11-1 to TRBJ2-2; TRBD1 matches at 7 bases. The germline V gene has CDR1 SGHAT and CDR2 FQDESV (reference sequence). V shed 0 bases, J shed 5 bases, and the junction held 6 bases outside the gene matches. There are 16 residues in the CDR3. The chain's CDR3 is CASSLAIGTATGELFF. DNA of the CDR3: TGTGCCAGCAGCTTAGCTATCGGGACAGCAACCGGGGAGCTGTTTTTT.